The 3 T cell receptor beta chains below were found in one sample sequenced in a study of cytomegalovirus exposure and HLA in healthy donors. Both 60 Vbeta primers and 13 Jbeta primers went into the PCR. The assay was immunoSEQ multiplex PCR, and TCRdb's table has in-frame clones only and misses some. The table shows some 120,000 clones, with about three quarters occurring only once. The sample consisted of PBMCs. The receptors derive from a human donor in good health.

Only one count was recorded for this clone. The V gene is TRBV28, the J gene TRBJ1-2, with D perhaps TRBD1 (5 bases). CDR3 length: 15 amino acids. Per the germline V gene, CDR1 is MDHEN and CDR2 is SYDVKM. V lost 5 bases and J 3 bases, leaving 16 bases between the germline ends. In DNA form, the CDR3 reads TGTGCCAGCAGTCCCCCAATAGCAGGGCACTATGGCTACACCTTC. Translated: CASSPPIAGHYGYTF.

V usage is TRBV9 and J usage is TRBJ1-5; D gene ambiguous. CDR3 size: 15 residues. Trimming left V 0 bases short and J 0 bases short, with 7 bases between. Per the germline V gene, CDR1 is SGDLS and CDR2 is YYNGEE. CDR3 loop: CASSVGSNSNQPQHF. For the CDR3, the DNA is TGTGCCAGCAGCGTAGGTTCCAATAGCAATCAGCCCCAGCATTTT.

The chain employs TRBV11-2 and TRBJ1-4; the D gene is possibly TRBD1 (6 bases). The CDR3 extends over 16 amino acids. From germline, CDR1 is SGHAT and CDR2 FQNNGV. V lost 1 base to trimming and J lost 3 bases, with 12 bases between them. CDR3 nucleotide sequence: TGTGCCAGCAGCTTAGGTACAGGGTACTCTAATGAAAAACTGTTTTTT. It translates to CASSLGTGYSNEKLFF.